The rows below give T cell receptor beta chains drawn from one sample of a study of control samples from healthy donors and cancer patients. The table came from immunoSEQ multiplex PCR; TCRdb's copy has only in-frame clones and leaves some out. The sample yields tens of thousands of clones, nearly 90% seen once. The sample consisted of PBMCs. The receptors shown here come from a man between 60 and 70 years old with colorectal cancer. Both conserved end residues are part of each CDR3. A D gene is named only where the DNA matches it firmly. For some rows the clone size is stated as once, few or many, or as a class when expanded; others skip it.

>.|TRBJ2-7|TRBV6-5|.
CAGLGGRQPPFEQYF
TGTGCCGGGCTAGGGGGGCGCCAGCCCCCGTTCGAGCAGTACTTC
>.|TRBJ2-1|TRBV9|.
CASSVEGRVYNEQFF
TGTGCCAGCAGCGTAGAGGGCAGGGTTTACAATGAGCAGTTCTTC
>.|TRBJ2-3|TRBV29-1|.
CSVGSHTDTQYF
TGCAGCGTTGGCAGCCACACAGATACGCAGTATTTT
>.|TRBJ1-1|TRBV7-2|.
CASSLGGGRSTEAFF
TGTGCCAGCAGCTTGGGTGGGGGGCGCAGCACTGAAGCTTTCTTT
>.|TRBJ2-5|TRBV5-1|.
CASSLSVGARETQYF
TGCGCCAGCAGCTTGTCGGTGGGGGCACGAGAGACCCAGTACTTC
>.|TRBJ1-6|TRBV28|.
CASSSSAVSYNSPLHF
TGTGCCAGCAGTTCCTCCGCGGTCTCCTATAATTCACCCCTCCACTTT
>TRBD1|TRBJ1-2|TRBV6-5|.
CASRFGTAYGYTF
TGTGCCAGCAGGTTTGGGACAGCATATGGCTACACCTTC
>.|TRBJ2-5|TRBV18|.
CASSLGLQETQYF
TGTGCCAGCTCTCTGGGTCTCCAAGAGACCCAGTACTTC
>.|TRBJ2-7|TRBV5-1|.
CASSPLGSTYSEQYF
TGCGCCAGCAGCCCCCTAGGCAGTACCTACTCGGAGCAGTACTTC
>TRBD2|TRBJ2-5|TRBV6-6|.
CASSPARPGLAGGDEGAQYF
TGTGCCAGCAGTCCAGCAAGACCGGGACTAGCGGGGGGGGACGAAGGGGCCCAGTACTTC
>.|TRBJ2-3|TRBV7-3|once
CASSQRFGGTDTQYF
TGTGCCAGCAGCCAACGTTTTGGGGGCACAGATACGCAGTATTTT
>.|TRBJ1-4|TRBV5-1|.
CASSFTQQEKLFF
TGCGCCAGCAGCTTTACCCAACAAGAAAAACTGTTTTTT
>.|TRBJ2-3|TRBV6-5|.
CASRPAGPDTQYF
TGTGCCAGCCGACCAGCGGGTCCAGATACGCAGTATTTT
>.|TRBJ2-3|TRBV7-9|.
CASSSVSVATQYF
TGTGCCAGCAGCTCGGTCTCAGTGGCTACGCAGTATTTT
>.|TRBJ1-6|TRBV27|.
CASSLGAGVSPLHF
TGTGCCAGCAGTTTGGGAGCGGGGGTTTCACCCCTCCACTTT
>.|TRBJ2-7|TRBV19|.
CASSIGSNYEQYF
TGTGCCAGTAGTATTGGAAGCAACTACGAGCAGTACTTC